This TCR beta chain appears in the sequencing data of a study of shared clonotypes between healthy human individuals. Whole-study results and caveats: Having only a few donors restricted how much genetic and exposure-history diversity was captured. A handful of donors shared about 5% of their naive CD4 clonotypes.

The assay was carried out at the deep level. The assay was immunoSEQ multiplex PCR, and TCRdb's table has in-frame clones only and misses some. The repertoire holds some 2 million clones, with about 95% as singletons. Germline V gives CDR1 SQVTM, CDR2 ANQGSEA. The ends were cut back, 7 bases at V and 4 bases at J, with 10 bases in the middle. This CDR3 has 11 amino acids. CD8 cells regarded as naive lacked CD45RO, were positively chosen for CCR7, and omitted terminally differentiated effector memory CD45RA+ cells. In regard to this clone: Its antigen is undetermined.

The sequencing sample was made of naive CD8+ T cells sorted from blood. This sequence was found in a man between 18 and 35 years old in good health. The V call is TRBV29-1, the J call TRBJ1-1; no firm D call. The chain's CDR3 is CSGGWGTEAFF. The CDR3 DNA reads TGCAGCGGTGGTTGGGGCACTGAAGCTTTCTTT. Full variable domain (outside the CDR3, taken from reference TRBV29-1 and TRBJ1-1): SAVISQKPSRDICQRGTSLTIQCQVDSQVTMMFWYRQQPGQSLTLIATANQGSEATYESGFVIDKFPISRPNLTFSTLTVSNMSPEDSSIYLCSGGWGTEAFFGQGTRLTVV.